These 18 T cell receptor beta chains were all obtained from the same sample, sequenced in a study of molecular identifiers for immune sequencing clone quantification. TCRdb analysed the PCR reads with MiXCR anew, one entry per CDR3 protein. The sample carries about 640,000 distinct CDR3 sequences, roughly 21% recorded once. Sequencing input: naive CD8+ T cells from blood, with Jurkat cell RNA spiked in. Subset: FACS-sorted CD8+CD4-CCR7+CD45RA+ naive T cells. These receptors were taken from a human donor in good health. Some libraries in this study had Jurkat cell RNA spiked in.

There are many counts of this clonotype. The chain combines TRBV6-5 with TRBJ1-1, with D tentatively TRBD1 (5 bases). Germline V gives CDR1 MNHEY, CDR2 SVGAGI. CDR3 length equals 15 residues. V dropped 3 bases and J dropped 4 bases, with 15 bases sitting between them. The CDR3 region is CASSYGGTWFTEAFF. DNA of the CDR3: TGTGCCAGCAGTTATGGGGGGACCTGGTTCACTGAAGCTTTCTTT.

This clonotype was seen ten or more times. The rearrangement links TRBV7-9 to TRBJ2-7, with a possible D match to TRBD2 (6 bases). Germline V gene lookup returns CDR1 SEHNR and CDR2 FQNEAQ (reference sequence). Trimming removed 3 bases at V and 5 bases at J, with 8 bases between. This CDR3 has 12 amino acids. For the CDR3, the DNA is TGTGCCAGCAGCTTTGCGGGGAACGAGCAGTACTTC. Translated: CASSFAGNEQYF.

Details on this clonotype: It may be a read error: a sequence one base away is much more abundant. The J gene is TRBJ1-1, the V gene TRBV7-9; TRBD1 aligns across 8 bases. The V gene's germline CDR1 is SEHNR and CDR2 FQNEAQ (reference sequence). This CDR3 has 15 amino acids. V was pared by 5 bases and J by 5 bases, with 10 bases of the junction left unmatched. The CDR3 loop reads CASSQGQGRKTEAFF. The CDR3 nucleotides are TGTGCCAGCAGCCAAGGACAGGGCCGTAAAACTGAAGCTTTCTTT.

This clonotype was counted between two and nine times. This chain's CDR3 is CASSYSGRVNEQFF. The CDR3, as DNA: TGTGCCAGCAGTTACTCAGGGAGGGTAAATGAGCAGTTCTTC. The gene calls are TRBV6-5 and TRBJ2-1, with 7 bases lining up with TRBD2. V shed 0 bases, J shed 7 bases, and the junction held 3 bases outside the gene matches. Per the germline V gene, CDR1 is MNHEY and CDR2 is SVGAGI. The CDR3 is 14 residues long.

This clonotype came up a few times. The chain uses TRBV20-1 and TRBJ2-7, with a possible D match to TRBD2 (5 bases). V was shortened by 0 bases and J by 0 bases, with 12 bases between the two germline ends. The CDR3 loop spans 15 amino acids. Germline V gives CDR1 DFQATT, CDR2 SNEGSKA (reference sequence). The CDR3 is CSARDEGLDSYEQYF. For the CDR3, the DNA is TGCAGTGCTAGAGATGAGGGCCTGGACTCCTACGAGCAGTACTTC.

The chain recombines TRBV12-3 or TRBV12-4 with TRBJ2-2, with 10 nucleotides matching TRBD1. V dropped 8 bases and J dropped 6; count of bases not matched to a gene: 15. The CDR3 extends over 17 amino acids. The CDR3 DNA sequence: TGTGCCAGCTCCACCTACGACAGGGGGCCTCGGGCCGGGGAGCTGTTTTTT. Amino acids: CASSTYDRGPRAGELFF.

The rearrangement links TRBV11-3 to TRBJ2-1, with 8 bases that match TRBD2. The ends lost 5 bases at V and 5 bases at J; junction bases unmatched: 2. The germline V gene encodes CDR1 SGHNT and CDR2 YENEEA. CDR3 length equals 13 residues. In DNA, the CDR3 is TGTGCCAGCAGCCCGGGACTAGACAATGAGCAGTTCTTC. This codes for CASSPGLDNEQFF. The full variable domain, rest sourced from reference TRBV11-3 and TRBJ2-1, is EAGVVQSPRYKIIEKKQPVAFWCNPISGHNTLYWYLQNLGQGPELLIRYENEEAVDDSQLPKDRFSAERLKGVDSTLKIQPAELGDSAVYLCASSPGLDNEQFFGPGTRLTVL.

This clonotype has a count of ten or more. This chain uses TRBV7-9 with TRBJ2-7, with TRBD1 identical over 7 bases. V dropped 5 bases and J dropped 3; count of bases not matched to a gene: 1. This CDR3 has 12 residues. Germline CDR1 SEHNR, CDR2 FQNEAQ (reference sequence). Written as DNA, the CDR3 is TGTGCCAGCAGCCAGGGGGACTACGAGCAGTACTTC. Translating gives CASSQGDYEQYF.

The chain carries TRBV28 and TRBJ2-7, with TRBD2 identical over 10 bases. CDR3 length equals 17 residues. Germline V CDR1 and CDR2: MDHEN, SYDVKM. Germline trimming cut 4 bases from V and 5 bases from J; bases unmatched to any gene: 14. In DNA form, the CDR3 reads TGTGCCAGCAGTTCCCACCTAGATGGACTAGCGGACCACGAGCAGTACTTC. This codes for CASSSHLDGLADHEQYF.

This clonotype was seen only a few times. The chain couples TRBV29-1 to TRBJ1-2; D is undetermined. This CDR3 contains 11 residues. The germline CDR1 and CDR2 sequences are SQVTM and ANQGSEA. Trimming cost V 5 bases and J 8 bases, with 12 bases left between them. The CDR3 region has the DNA TGCAGCGTTATACTCTCGCAGGGCTACACCTTC. This gives the protein CSVILSQGYTF.

Many counts were recorded for this clonotype. This chain uses TRBV11-2 with TRBJ1-5, with D tentatively TRBD1 (6 bases). The CDR3 runs 14 residues. V gave up 5 bases and J gave up 1 base, with 9 bases separating them. CDR1 is SGHAT and CDR2 is FQNNGV in the germline V gene. CDR3 in amino acids: CASSTGISNQPQHF. CDR3 coding DNA: TGTGCCAGCAGCACAGGGATAAGCAATCAGCCCCAGCATTTT. Complete variable domain (other parts from reference TRBV11-2 and TRBJ1-5): EAGVAQSPRYKIIEKRQSVAFWCNPISGHATLYWYQQILGQGPKLLIQFQNNGVVDDSQLPKDRFSAERLKGVDSTLKIQPAKLEDSAVYLCASSTGISNQPQHFGDGTRLSIL.

The rearrangement uses TRBV11-2 and TRBJ1-1; the D gene is possibly TRBD1 (5 bases). Germline CDR1 SGHAT, CDR2 FQNNGV. This CDR3 has 16 residues. Trimming took off 2 bases at V and 5 bases at J, with 18 bases between the two ends. The CDR3 DNA reads as TGTGCCAGCAGCTTAATAGGGACCCAAAGGAAAACTGAAGCTTTCTTT. Protein: CASSLIGTQRKTEAFF.

This clonotype was counted at least ten times. The genes are TRBV7-9 and TRBJ1-2; TRBD1 agrees at 8 bases. Germline trimming cut 1 base from V and 3 bases from J; bases unmatched to any gene: 4. This CDR3 has 15 residues. Germline CDR1 SEHNR, CDR2 FQNEAQ (reference sequence). In DNA, the CDR3 is TGTGCCAGCAGCTTAGGCTTACAGGGGGACTATGGCTACACCTTC. Its translation is CASSLGLQGDYGYTF.

This clonotype was detected many times. This sequence joins TRBV9 and TRBJ2-7; TRBD2 aligns across 11 bases. The CDR3 covers 16 residues. V shed 0 bases, J shed 2 bases, and the junction held 4 bases outside the gene matches. Germline V gene lookup returns CDR1 SGDLS and CDR2 YYNGEE. The CDR3 reads CASSVGASGGTYEQYF. In nucleotides, the CDR3 is TGTGCCAGCAGCGTAGGGGCTAGCGGGGGGACCTACGAGCAGTACTTC. The full variable domain, completed using reference TRBV9 and TRBJ2-7, is DSGVTQTPKHLITATGQRVTLRCSPRSGDLSVYWYQQSLDQGLQFLIQYYNGEERAKGNILERFSAQQFPDLHSELNLSSLELGDSALYFCASSVGASGGTYEQYFGPGTRLTVT.

This chain joins TRBV6-5 and TRBJ2-7, with TRBD1 as a possible D gene (6 bases). There are 16 residues in the CDR3. CDR1 and CDR2 from the germline V gene are MNHEY and SVGAGI. V lost 2 bases, J lost 2 bases, and 16 bases lay in between. CDR3 nucleotide sequence: TGTGCCAGCAGTTACGGCACAGGGCCCCTAACCTACGAGCAGTACTTC. It encodes CASSYGTGPLTYEQYF.

As to this clonotype: No DNA is shown, since the ends of the CDR3 on it are uncertain; the CDR3 is the one TCRdb lists. The chain has TRBV5-6 and TRBJ2-7. CDR1 SGHDT and CDR2 YYEEEE come from the germline V gene. The CDR3 is 12 residues long, counting both termini. The CDR3 sequence: CASSFGQGMEYF.

This clonotype was seen at least ten times. J is TRBJ2-7 and V is TRBV6-5; D is undetermined. Trimming pared 6 bases from V and 3 bases from J, leaving 12 bases between. CDR1 and CDR2 from the germline V gene are MNHEY and SVGAGI. This CDR3 is built from 13 residues. The CDR3 loop reads CASRKKDFYEQYF. DNA for the CDR3: TGTGCCAGCAGGAAGAAGGATTTCTACGAGCAGTACTTC.

As to this clonotype: A much larger clone sits a single nucleotide away, making a read error possible. The V gene is TRBV20-1, the J gene TRBJ1-2; D unresolved. This CDR3 comprises 15 residues. With 5 bases removed from V and 0 bases from J, the gap between germline ends came to 16 bases. The germline V gene has CDR1 DFQATT and CDR2 SNEGSKA (reference sequence). The CDR3 sequence is CSASHPTQANYGYTF. In DNA, the CDR3 is TGCAGTGCTTCCCACCCAACCCAAGCTAACTATGGCTACACCTTC.